This T cell receptor (beta chain) is drawn from a study of blood T cell repertoires in COVID-19. Study in general: Samples representing acute and convalescent COVID-19 were sourced from the United States, Italy and Spain.

Losses at the gene ends were 0 bases for V and 0 bases for J; bases not matched to a gene: 16. This CDR3 is 21 amino acids long. In germline, CDR1 is LGHDT, CDR2 YNNKEL (reference sequence). TCRdb's table, derived via immunoSEQ multiplex PCR, lists solely in-frame clones and lacks some. Of tens of thousands of clones listed, roughly 84% are singletons. This sequence was found in a man at least 80 years old with COVID-19, enrolled during active disease. The sample taken for sequencing was peripheral blood. J is TRBJ1-5 and V is TRBV3-1 (or the pseudogene TRBV3-2); 8 bases are shared with TRBD1. The CDR3 loop is CASSQDMPGQGRKHSNQPQHF. In DNA, the CDR3 is TGTGCCAGCAGCCAAGATATGCCCGGACAGGGAAGGAAGCATAGCAATCAGCCCCAGCATTTT.